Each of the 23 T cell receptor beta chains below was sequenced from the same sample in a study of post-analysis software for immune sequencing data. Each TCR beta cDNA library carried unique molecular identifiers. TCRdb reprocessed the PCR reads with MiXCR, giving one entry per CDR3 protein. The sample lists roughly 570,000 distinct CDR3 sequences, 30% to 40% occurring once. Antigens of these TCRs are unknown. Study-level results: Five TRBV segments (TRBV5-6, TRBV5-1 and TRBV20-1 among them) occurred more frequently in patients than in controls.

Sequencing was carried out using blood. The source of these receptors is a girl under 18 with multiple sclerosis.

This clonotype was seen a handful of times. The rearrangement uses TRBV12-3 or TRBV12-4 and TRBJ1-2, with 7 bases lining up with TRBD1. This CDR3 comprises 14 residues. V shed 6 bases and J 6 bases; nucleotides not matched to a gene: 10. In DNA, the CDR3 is TGTGCCAGCAGCTCTTCGACAGGGTGGGATGGCTACACCTTC. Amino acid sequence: CASSSSTGWDGYTF.

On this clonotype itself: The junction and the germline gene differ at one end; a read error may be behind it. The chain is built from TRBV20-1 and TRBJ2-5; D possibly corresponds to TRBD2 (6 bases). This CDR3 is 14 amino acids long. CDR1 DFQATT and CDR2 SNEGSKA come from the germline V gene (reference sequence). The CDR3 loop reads CGAREGRFQETQYF. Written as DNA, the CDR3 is TGCGGTGCTAGAGAGGGGAGGTTCCAAGAGACCCAGTACTTC.

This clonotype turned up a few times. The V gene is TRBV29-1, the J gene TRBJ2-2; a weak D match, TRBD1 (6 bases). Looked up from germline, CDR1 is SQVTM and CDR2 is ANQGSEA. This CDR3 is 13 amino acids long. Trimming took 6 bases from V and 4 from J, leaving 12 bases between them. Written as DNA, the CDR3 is TGCAGCGTGGAATTCAGGGGCACCGGGGAGCTGTTTTTT. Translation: CSVEFRGTGELFF.

In DNA, the CDR3 is TGCAGTGCTAGAGATTATCGGTATGGCTACACCTTC. This sequence encodes CSARDYRYGYTF. The rearrangement links TRBV20-1 to TRBJ1-2; D is unresolved. This CDR3 contains 12 residues. Germline CDR1 is DFQATT and CDR2 is SNEGSKA (reference sequence). V was pared by 0 bases and J by 5 bases, with 7 bases between.

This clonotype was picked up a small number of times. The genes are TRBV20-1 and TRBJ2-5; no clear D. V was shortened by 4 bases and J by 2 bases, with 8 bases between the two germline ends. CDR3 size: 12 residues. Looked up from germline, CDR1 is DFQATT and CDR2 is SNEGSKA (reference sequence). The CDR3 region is CSATLDQETQYF. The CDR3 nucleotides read TGCAGTGCTACATTGGATCAAGAGACCCAGTACTTC.

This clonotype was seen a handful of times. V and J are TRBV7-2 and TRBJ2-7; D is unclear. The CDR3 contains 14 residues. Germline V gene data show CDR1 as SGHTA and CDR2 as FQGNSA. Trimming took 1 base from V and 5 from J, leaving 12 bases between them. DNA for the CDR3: TGTGCCAGCAGCTTAGGGGTAGCTCTCCACGAGCAGTACTTC. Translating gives CASSLGVALHEQYF.

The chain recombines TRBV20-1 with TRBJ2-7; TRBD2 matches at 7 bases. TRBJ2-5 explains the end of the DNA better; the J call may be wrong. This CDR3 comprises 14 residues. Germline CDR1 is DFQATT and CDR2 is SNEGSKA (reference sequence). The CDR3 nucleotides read TGCAGTACTACCCGATTGAGGGGAGGGGAGACCCAGTACTTC. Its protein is CSTTRLRGGETQYF.

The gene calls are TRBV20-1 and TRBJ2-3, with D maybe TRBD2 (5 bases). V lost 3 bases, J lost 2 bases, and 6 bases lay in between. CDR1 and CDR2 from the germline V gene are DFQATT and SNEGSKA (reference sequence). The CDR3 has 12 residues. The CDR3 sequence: CSASGDTDTQYF. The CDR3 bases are TGCAGTGCTAGCGGGGACACAGATACGCAGTATTTT.

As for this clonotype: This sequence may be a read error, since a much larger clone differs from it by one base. The CDR3 nucleotides read TGTGCCAGCAGCCCGGGACAGTCAGAACACAATGAGCAGTTCTTC. It encodes CASSPGQSEHNEQFF. The chain is built from TRBV7-7 and TRBJ2-1; 7 bases fit TRBD1. The germline CDR1 and CDR2 sequences are SSHAT and FNYEAQ (reference sequence). The CDR3 extends over 15 amino acids. Trimming cost V 5 bases and J 5 bases; bases outside gene matches: 9.

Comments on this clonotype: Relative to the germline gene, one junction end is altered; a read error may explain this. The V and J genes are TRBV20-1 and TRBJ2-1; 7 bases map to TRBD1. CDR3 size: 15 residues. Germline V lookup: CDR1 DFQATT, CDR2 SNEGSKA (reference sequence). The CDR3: CSARRGGQLYNKQFF. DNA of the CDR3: TGCAGTGCTCGCAGAGGGGGCCAACTTTACAATAAGCAGTTCTTC.

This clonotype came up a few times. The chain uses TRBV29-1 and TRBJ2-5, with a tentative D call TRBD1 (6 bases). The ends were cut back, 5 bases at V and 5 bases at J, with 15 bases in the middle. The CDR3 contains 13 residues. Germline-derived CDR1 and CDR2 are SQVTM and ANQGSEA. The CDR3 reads CSVSKGGLETQYF. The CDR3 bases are TGCAGCGTTTCTAAAGGGGGATTGGAGACCCAGTACTTC. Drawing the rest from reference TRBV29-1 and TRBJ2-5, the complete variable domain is SAVISQKPSRDICQRGTSLTIQCQVDSQVTMMFWYRQQPGQSLTLIATANQGSEATYESGFVIDKFPISRPNLTFSTLTVSNMSPEDSSIYLCSVSKGGLETQYFGPGTRLLVL.

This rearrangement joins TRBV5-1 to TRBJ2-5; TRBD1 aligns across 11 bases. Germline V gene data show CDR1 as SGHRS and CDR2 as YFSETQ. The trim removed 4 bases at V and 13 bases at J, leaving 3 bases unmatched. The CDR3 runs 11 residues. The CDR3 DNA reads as TGCGCCAGCAGCGACGGGACAGGGGGGTACTTC. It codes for CASSDGTGGYF.

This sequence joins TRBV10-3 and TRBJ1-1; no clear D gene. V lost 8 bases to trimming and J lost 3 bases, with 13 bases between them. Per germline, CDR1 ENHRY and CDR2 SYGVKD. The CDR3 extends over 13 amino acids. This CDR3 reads CAIGSLRDTEAFF. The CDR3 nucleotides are TGTGCCATCGGCAGTTTGCGGGACACTGAAGCTTTCTTT.

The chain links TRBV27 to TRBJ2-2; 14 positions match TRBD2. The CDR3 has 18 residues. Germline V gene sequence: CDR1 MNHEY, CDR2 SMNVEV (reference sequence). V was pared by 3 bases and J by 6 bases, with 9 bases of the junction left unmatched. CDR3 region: CASSLVTSGGAKAGELFF. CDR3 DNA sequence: TGTGCCAGCAGTTTGGTGACTAGCGGGGGGGCGAAGGCCGGGGAGCTGTTTTTT.

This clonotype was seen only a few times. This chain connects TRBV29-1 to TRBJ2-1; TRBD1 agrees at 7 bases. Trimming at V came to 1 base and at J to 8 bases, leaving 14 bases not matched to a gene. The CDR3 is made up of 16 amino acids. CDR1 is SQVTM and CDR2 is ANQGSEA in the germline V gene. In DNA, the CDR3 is TGCAGCGTTGAAGGGGGCCGGGACAGTTCATTGGATGAGCAGTTCTTC. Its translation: CSVEGGRDSSLDEQFF.

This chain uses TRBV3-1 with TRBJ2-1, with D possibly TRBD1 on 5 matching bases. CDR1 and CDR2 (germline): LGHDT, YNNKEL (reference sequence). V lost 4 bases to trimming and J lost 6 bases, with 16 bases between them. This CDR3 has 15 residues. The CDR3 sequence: CASSPRWGSGNEQFF. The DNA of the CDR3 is TGTGCCAGCAGCCCTCGTTGGGGCTCGGGCAATGAGCAGTTCTTC.

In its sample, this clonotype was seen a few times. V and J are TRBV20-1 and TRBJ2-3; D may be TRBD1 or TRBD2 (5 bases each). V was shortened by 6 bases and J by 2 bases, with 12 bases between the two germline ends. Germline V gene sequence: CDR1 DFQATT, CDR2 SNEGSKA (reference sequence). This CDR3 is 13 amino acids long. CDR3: CSARWGITDTQYF. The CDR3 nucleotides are TGCAGTGCCCGGTGGGGGATCACAGATACGCAGTATTTT.

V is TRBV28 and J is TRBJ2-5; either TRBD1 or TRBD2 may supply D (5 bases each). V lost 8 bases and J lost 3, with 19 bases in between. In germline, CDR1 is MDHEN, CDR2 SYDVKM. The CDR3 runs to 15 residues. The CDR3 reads CASGTGLWAEETQYF. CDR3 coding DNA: TGTGCCAGCGGGACCGGGCTCTGGGCAGAAGAGACCCAGTACTTC.

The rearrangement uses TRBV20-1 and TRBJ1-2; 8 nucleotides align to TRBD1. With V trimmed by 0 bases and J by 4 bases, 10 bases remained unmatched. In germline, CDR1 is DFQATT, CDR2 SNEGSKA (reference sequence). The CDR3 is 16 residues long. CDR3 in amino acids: CSARDRWQGATYGYTF. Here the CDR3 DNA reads TGCAGTGCTAGAGATCGCTGGCAGGGGGCAACCTATGGCTACACCTTC.

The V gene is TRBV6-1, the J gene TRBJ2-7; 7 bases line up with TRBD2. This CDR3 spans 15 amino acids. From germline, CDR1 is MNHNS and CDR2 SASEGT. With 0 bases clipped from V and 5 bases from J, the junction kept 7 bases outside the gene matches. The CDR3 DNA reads TGTGCCAGCAGTGAAGCACGCGGGGGACCAGACGAGCAGTACTTC. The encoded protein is CASSEARGGPDEQYF.

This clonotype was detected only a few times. The CDR3 loop is CASREGRNGYTF. The CDR3 DNA sequence: TGTGCCAGCAGGGAGGGGAGGAATGGCTACACCTTC. The chain combines TRBV12-3 or TRBV12-4 with TRBJ1-2; a weak D match, TRBD1 (5 bases). V shed 6 bases and J shed 6 bases, with 11 bases lying between them. This CDR3 comprises 12 residues.

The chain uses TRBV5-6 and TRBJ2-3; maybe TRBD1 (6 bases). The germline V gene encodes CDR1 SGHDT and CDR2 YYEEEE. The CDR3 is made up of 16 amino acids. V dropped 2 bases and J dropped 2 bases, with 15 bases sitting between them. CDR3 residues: CASSFADRGLTDTQYF. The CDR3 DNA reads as TGTGCCAGCAGCTTCGCGGACAGAGGCCTCACAGATACGCAGTATTTT.

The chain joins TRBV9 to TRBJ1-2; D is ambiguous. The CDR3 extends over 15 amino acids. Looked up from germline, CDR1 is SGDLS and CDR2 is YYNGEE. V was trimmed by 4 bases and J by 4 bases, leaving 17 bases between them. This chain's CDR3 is CASSSPGRSSYGYTF. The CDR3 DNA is TGTGCCAGCAGCTCACCCGGTCGATCCAGCTATGGCTACACCTTC.